Listed below are T cell receptor beta chains from one sample, sequenced in a study of shared clonotypes between healthy human individuals. Assay used: immunoSEQ multiplex PCR; TCRdb lists only in-frame clones, some missing. The profile shows roughly 2,300,000 clones, roughly 92% of them singletons. The sequencing input was naive CD4+ T cells from PBMCs. Receptor source: a man aged 18 to 35 in good health. Some clones in this sample may be carry-over from other donors' samples. Both conserved end residues are part of each CDR3. Fields, in order: J gene, V gene, CDR3 protein.

TRBJ2-5 TRBV4-1 CASSPLGGLEATQYF
TRBJ1-2 TRBV4-3 CASSAVGGGGYGYTF
TRBJ1-4 TRBV29-1 CSGDSGEKLFF
TRBJ1-1 TRBV29-1 CSVEDRGGLNTEAFF
TRBJ1-4 TRBV5-1 CASSYALRVVSEKLFF
TRBJ2-7 TRBV11-2 CASSPGTAYEQYF
TRBJ1-1 TRBV28 CASSSPDRGPTEAFF
TRBJ2-3 TRBV19 CASSPRTDTQYF
TRBJ2-1 TRBV5-1 CASVAMTGGSYNEQFF
TRBJ1-4 TRBV27 CASSLSGGGGTNEKLFF
TRBJ2-3 TRBV5-1 CASSLPAGATDTQYF
TRBJ2-7 TRBV7-2 CASSSGLAGGTSYEQYF
TRBJ1-4 TRBV7-2 CASSSTGVPNEKLFF
TRBJ2-7 TRBV7-9 CASSDRQGYEQYF
TRBJ2-2 TRBV5-5 CASSPAWQGSGYTGELFF
TRBJ2-1 TRBV7-3 CASSLLGLAVNEQFF
TRBJ1-2 TRBV19 CASSPRGVGYNYGYTF
TRBJ2-3 TRBV18 CASSPPSTDTQYF
TRBJ1-5 TRBV6-4 CASIGTDTISNQPQHF
TRBJ1-2 TRBV9 CASSVAADRARGYTF
TRBJ1-1 TRBV7-3 CASSPRGPDTEAFF
TRBJ2-3 TRBV10-1 CASSGGDPDTQYF